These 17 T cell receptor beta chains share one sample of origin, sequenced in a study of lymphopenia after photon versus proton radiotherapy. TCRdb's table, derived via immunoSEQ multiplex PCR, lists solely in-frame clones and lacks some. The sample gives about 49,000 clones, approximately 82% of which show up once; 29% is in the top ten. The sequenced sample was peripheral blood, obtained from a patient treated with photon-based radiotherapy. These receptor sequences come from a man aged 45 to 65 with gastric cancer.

The CDR3 DNA follows: TGTGCCAGCAGTGAGTTTGGGGACCTAGGGGACGAGCAGTACTTC. Amino acids: CASSEFGDLGDEQYF. J is TRBJ2-7 and V is TRBV2; D possibly matches TRBD1 or TRBD2 (5 bases each). Looked up from germline, CDR1 is SNHLY and CDR2 is FYNNEI. The CDR3 is 15 amino acids. The V and J ends lost 3 bases and 5 bases respectively, with 17 bases between them. Based on the CDR3 plus reference TRBV2 and TRBJ2-7, the full variable domain is EPEVTQTPSHQVTQMGQEVILRCVPISNHLYFYWYRQILGQKVEFLVSFYNNEISEKSEIFDDQFSVERPDGSNFTLKIRSTKLEDSAMYFCASSEFGDLGDEQYFGPGTRLTVT.

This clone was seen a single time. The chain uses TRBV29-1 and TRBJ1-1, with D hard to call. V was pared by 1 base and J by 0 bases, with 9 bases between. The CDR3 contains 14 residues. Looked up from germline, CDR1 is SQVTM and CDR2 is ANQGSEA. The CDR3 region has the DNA TGCAGCGTTGAAGTCCCGTCTTTGAACACTGAAGCTTTCTTT. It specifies CSVEVPSLNTEAFF.

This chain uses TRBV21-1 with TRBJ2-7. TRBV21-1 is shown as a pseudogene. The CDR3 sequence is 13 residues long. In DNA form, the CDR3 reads TGTGCCAGCAGCAAAGTTCCGGCGTGGGGGCAGTACTTC. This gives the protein CASSKVPAWGQYF.

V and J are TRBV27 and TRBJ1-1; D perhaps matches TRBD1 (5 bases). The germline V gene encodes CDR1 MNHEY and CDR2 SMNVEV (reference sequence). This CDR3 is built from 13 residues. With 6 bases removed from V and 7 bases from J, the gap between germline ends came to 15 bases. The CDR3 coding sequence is TGTGCCAGCAGCTTACTGGGTAGGGGTGAAGCTTTCTTT. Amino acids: CASSLLGRGEAFF.

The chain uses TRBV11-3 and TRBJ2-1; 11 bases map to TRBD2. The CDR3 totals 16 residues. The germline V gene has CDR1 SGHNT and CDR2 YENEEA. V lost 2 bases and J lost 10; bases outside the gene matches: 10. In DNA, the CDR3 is TGTGCCAGCAGCTTAAGTAGCGGGAGGGTCGTCGGGGAGCAGTTCTTC. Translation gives CASSLSSGRVVGEQFF.

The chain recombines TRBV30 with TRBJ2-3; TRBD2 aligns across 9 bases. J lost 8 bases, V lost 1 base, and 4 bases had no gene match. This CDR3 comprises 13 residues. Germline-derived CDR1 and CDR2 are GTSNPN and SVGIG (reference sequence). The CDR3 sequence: CAWSEEREATQYF. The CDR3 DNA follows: TGTGCCTGGAGTGAAGAGCGGGAGGCTACGCAGTATTTT.

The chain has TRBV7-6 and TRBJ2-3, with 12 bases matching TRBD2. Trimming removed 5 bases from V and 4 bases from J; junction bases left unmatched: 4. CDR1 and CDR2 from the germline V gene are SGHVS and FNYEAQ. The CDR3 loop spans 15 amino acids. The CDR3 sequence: CASSNLAGGSDTQYF. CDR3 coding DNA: TGTGCCAGCAGCAATCTAGCGGGAGGGTCAGATACGCAGTATTTT. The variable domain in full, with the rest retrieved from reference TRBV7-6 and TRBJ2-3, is GAGVSQSPRYKVTKRGQDVALRCDPISGHVSLYWYRQALGQGPEFLTYFNYEAQQDKSGLPNDRFSAERPEGSISTLTIQRTEQRDSAMYRCASSNLAGGSDTQYFGPGTRLTVL.

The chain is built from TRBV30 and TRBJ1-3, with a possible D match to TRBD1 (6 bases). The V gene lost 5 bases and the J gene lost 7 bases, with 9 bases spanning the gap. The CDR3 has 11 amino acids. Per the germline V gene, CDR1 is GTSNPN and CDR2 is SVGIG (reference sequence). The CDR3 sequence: CAWGGGNTIYF. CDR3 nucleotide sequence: TGTGCCTGGGGAGGGGGGAACACCATATATTTT. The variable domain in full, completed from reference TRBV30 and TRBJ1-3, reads SQTIHQWPATLVQPVGSPLSLECTVEGTSNPNLYWYRQAAGRGLQLLFYSVGIGQISSEVPQNLSASRPQDRQFILSSKKLLLSDSGFYLCAWGGGNTIYFGEGSWLTVV.

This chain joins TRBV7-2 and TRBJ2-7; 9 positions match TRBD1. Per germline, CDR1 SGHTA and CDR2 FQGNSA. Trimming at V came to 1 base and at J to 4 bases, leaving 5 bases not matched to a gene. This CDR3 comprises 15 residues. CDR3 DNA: TGTGCCAGCAGCTTAGGGGGACAGGGATTTTACGAGCAGTACTTC. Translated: CASSLGGQGFYEQYF.

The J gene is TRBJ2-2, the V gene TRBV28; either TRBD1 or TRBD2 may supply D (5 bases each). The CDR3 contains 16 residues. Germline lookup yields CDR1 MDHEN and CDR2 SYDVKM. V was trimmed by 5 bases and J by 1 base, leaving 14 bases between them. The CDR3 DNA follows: TGTGCCAGCAGTCAGGGACCAAGTGTGAACACCGGGGAGCTGTTTTTT. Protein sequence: CASSQGPSVNTGELFF.

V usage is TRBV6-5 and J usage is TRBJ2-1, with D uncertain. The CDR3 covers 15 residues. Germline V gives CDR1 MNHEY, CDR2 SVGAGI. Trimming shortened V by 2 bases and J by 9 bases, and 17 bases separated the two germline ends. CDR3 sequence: CASSYDHASLGEQFF. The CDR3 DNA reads TGTGCCAGCAGTTACGATCATGCGTCCCTCGGTGAGCAGTTCTTC.

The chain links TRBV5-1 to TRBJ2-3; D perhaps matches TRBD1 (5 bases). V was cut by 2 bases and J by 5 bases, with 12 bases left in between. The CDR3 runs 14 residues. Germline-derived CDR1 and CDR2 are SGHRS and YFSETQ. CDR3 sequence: CASSFRGSEDTQYF. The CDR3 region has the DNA TGCGCCAGCAGCTTTAGGGGATCTGAAGATACGCAGTATTTT. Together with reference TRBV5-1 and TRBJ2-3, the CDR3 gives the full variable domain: KAGVTQTPRYLIKTRGQQVTLSCSPISGHRSVSWYQQTPGQGLQFLFEYFSETQRNKGNFPGRFSGRQFSNSRSEMNVSTLELGDSALYLCASSFRGSEDTQYFGPGTRLTVL.

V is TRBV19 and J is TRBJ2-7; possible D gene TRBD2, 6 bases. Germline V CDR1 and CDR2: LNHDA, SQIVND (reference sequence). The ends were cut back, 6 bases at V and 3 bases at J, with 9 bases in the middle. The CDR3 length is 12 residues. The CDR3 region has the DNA TGTGCCAGTAGCCCGGACTACTACGAGCAGTACTTC. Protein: CASSPDYYEQYF.

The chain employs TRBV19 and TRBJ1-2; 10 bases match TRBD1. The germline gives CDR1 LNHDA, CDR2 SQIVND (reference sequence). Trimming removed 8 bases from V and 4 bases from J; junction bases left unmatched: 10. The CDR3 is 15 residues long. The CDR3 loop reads CASRTVGTGVYGYTF. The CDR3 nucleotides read TGTGCCAGTCGTACCGTTGGGACAGGGGTCTATGGCTACACCTTC.

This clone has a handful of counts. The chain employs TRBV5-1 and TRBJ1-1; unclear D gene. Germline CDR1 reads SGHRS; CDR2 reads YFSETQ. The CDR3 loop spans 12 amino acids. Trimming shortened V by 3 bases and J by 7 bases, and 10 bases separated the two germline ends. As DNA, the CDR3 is TGCGCCAGCAGCTCCTTGGGAGGTGAAGCTTTCTTT. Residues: CASSSLGGEAFF.

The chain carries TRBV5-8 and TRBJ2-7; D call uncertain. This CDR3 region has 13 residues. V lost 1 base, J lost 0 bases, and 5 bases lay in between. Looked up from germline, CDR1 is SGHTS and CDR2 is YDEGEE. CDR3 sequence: CASSLRPSYEQYF. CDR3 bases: TGTGCCAGCAGCTTGCGCCCCTCCTACGAGCAGTACTTC.

In DNA form, the CDR3 reads TGTGCCAGCAGTGAGTCCGGTCCACCTTCAGATACGCAGTATTTT. Its translation is CASSESGPPSDTQYF. V usage is TRBV25-1 and J usage is TRBJ2-3; the D is unclear. Germline V gene lookup returns CDR1 MGHDK and CDR2 SYGVNS. Trimming stripped 3 bases from V and 4 bases from J, with 14 bases between. The CDR3 covers 15 residues.